The rows below give T cell receptor beta chains drawn from one sample of a study of blood T cell repertoires in COVID-19. Profiling relied on immunoSEQ multiplex PCR, and the TCRdb table lists in-frame clones only, not all of them. The repertoire holds approximately 260,000 clones, over 75% seen once, with 2% to 2.5% in the top ten. The source material was peripheral blood. These TCRs come from a woman in her thirties or forties who had recovered from COVID-19. The CDR3 runs from the conserved cysteine through the conserved F or W. The D gene is left open where the match is weak. Part of the rows lack a size; the others show once, few, many or a class for expanded clones.

V gene	J gene	clone size	D gene	CDR3 DNA	CDR3 protein
TRBV7-9	TRBJ2-5	.	.	TGTGCCAGCAGCTTAGGGGCGAGTGTAAACGTCCGAGAGACCCAGTACTTC	CASSLGASVNVRETQYF
TRBV7-2	TRBJ2-2	.	.	TGTGCCAGCAGCTTAGGACTAGCGAACACCGGGGAGCTGTTTTTT	CASSLGLANTGELFF
TRBV9	TRBJ2-7	.	TRBD1	TGTGCCAGCAGCGTAGACGGGACAGGGTTCTACGAGCAGTACTTC	CASSVDGTGFYEQYF
TRBV6-5	TRBJ2-3	few	TRBD1	TGTGCCAGCAGCCCGGACAGGGGCTATCAAGAGGTTCAGTATTTT	CASSPDRGYQEVQYF
TRBV7-9	TRBJ1-2	once	.	TGTGCCAGCAGCGGGGGGAGCGACCACTATGGCTACACCTTC	CASSGGSDHYGYTF
TRBV12-5	TRBJ2-5	.	TRBD1	TGTGCTAGTGGTTTGGGATGGGGACAGGAAGAGACCCAGTACTTC	CASGLGWGQEETQYF
TRBV5-6	TRBJ1-1	.	.	TGTGCCAGCAGCCCCGGGAACAGTGGGGCTTTCTTT	CASSPGNSGAFF
TRBV30	TRBJ2-7	few	TRBD2	TGTGCCTGGGAGCGGGAGGGTGGCTACGAGCAGTACTTC	CAWEREGGYEQYF
TRBV7-2	TRBJ1-3	.	TRBD1	TGTGCCAGCAGCTTCACAGGGGGCTCTGGAAACACCATATATTTT	CASSFTGGSGNTIYF
TRBV19	TRBJ2-2	.	TRBD2	TGTGCCAGTTATAGCGGGAGGGCCGGGACCGGGGAGCTGTTTTTT	CASYSGRAGTGELFF
TRBV18	TRBJ2-5	.	.	TGTGCCAGCTCACATCGACTGACGGAGACCCAGTACTTC	CASSHRLTETQYF
TRBV7-2	TRBJ2-7	.	.	TGTGCCAGCAGCTCGCAATCGCCTCTTCCGGGAGCCTCCTACGAGCAGTACTTC	CASSSQSPLPGASYEQYF
TRBV24-1	TRBJ2-7	.	TRBD2	TGTGCCACCAGCGAAGGGGGTAGCGGGACCTACGAGCAGTACTTC	CATSEGGSGTYEQYF
TRBV19	TRBJ1-6	.	.	TGTGCCAGTAGTCTCCCGACACTGAGCTCCTATAATTCACCCCTCCACTTT	CASSLPTLSSYNSPLHF
TRBV5-1	TRBJ1-2	.	TRBD1	TGCGCCAGCAGCCCTGACAGGGTAGGAGGCTACACCTTC	CASSPDRVGGYTF
TRBV7-3	TRBJ2-1	.	.	TGTGCCAGCAGCCCCCAGGGGAGCTCCTACAATGAGCAGTTCTTC	CASSPQGSSYNEQFF
TRBV11-3	TRBJ2-3	.	TRBD1	TGTGCCAGCAGCCCCTTGGACAGGGTCAGCACAGATACGCAGTATTTT	CASSPLDRVSTDTQYF
TRBV7-2	TRBJ2-3	.	TRBD1	TGTGCCAGCAGCTTAGGGGACAGGGGGCCAGATACGCAGTATTTT	CASSLGDRGPDTQYF
TRBV20-1	TRBJ2-7	.	TRBD2	TGCAGTGCTAGTAGCGGGAGGGCCTACGAGCAGTACTTC	CSASSGRAYEQYF
TRBV11-1	TRBJ2-4	.	TRBD1	TGTGCCAGCAGCTACGGACAGGGGGAGACCAAAAACATTCAGTACTTC	CASSYGQGETKNIQYF
TRBV18	TRBJ2-7	.	.	TGTGCCAGCTCACCACAAACCCCGAAAGACAGACAAGCTCCCTACGAGCAGTACTTC	CASSPQTPKDRQAPYEQYF
TRBV7-2	TRBJ2-7	.	TRBD1	TGTGCCAGCAGCTGGGGACAGGGGGCTATCTACGAGCAGTACTTC	CASSWGQGAIYEQYF
TRBV14	TRBJ2-5	.	.	TGTGCCAGCAGCCACGGGTCGGGGACCCAGTACTTC	CASSHGSGTQYF
TRBV6-1	TRBJ1-2	.	TRBD1	TGTGCCAGCAGTGACCGACAGGGGGCCAACTATGGCTACACCTTC	CASSDRQGANYGYTF